The 28 T cell receptor beta chains below all came from one sample that was sequenced in a study of PD-1 blockade in classical Hodgkin lymphoma. The patients all showed relapse after autologous stem cell transplantation, while their brentuximab vedotin exposure varied. Thawed PBMCs underwent magnetic negative selection to yield purified CD4+ T cells. Using immunoSEQ multiplex PCR, the repertoire was profiled, and TCRdb retains in-frame clones only, with some absent. The table records over 8,500 clones, about 80% of them present only once. The sample in question was CD4+ T cells from blood, obtained at baseline. The receptors come from a human donor with classical Hodgkin lymphoma.

The J gene is TRBJ2-5, the V gene TRBV5-4; tentative D call: TRBD2 (6 bases). CDR1 is SGHNT, CDR2 YYREEE, per germline (reference sequence). This CDR3 is built from 14 residues. The ends were cut back, 4 bases at V and 2 bases at J, with 12 bases in the middle. The CDR3 loop is CASSAGRQQETQYF. CDR3 nucleotide sequence: TGTGCCAGCAGCGCGGGACGCCAACAAGAGACCCAGTACTTC.

This clone occurred a few times. The genes are TRBV10-3 and TRBJ1-1; possibly TRBD1 for D (5 bases). This CDR3 has 13 residues. Germline V gives CDR1 ENHRY, CDR2 SYGVKD. Trimming left V 0 bases short and J 4 bases short, with 6 bases between. The CDR3 protein is CAISESRVTEAFF. For the CDR3, the DNA is TGTGCCATCAGTGAGTCCAGGGTCACTGAAGCTTTCTTT.

This chain links TRBV10-3 with TRBJ2-1; no clear D gene. Per germline, CDR1 ENHRY and CDR2 SYGVKD. This CDR3 is built from 12 residues. V was cut by 0 bases and J by 8 bases, with 5 bases left in between. The DNA for the CDR3 is TGTGCCATCAGTGAGTCGATTGATGAGCAGTTCTTC. Translated: CAISESIDEQFF.

V and J are TRBV27 and TRBJ2-2, with 15 bases that match TRBD2. V gave up 5 bases and J gave up 6 bases; unmatched junction bases: 1. CDR3 length equals 15 residues. CDR1 MNHEY and CDR2 SMNVEV come from the germline V gene (reference sequence). This CDR3 is CASSGLAGGAGELFF. The CDR3 DNA reads TGTGCCAGCAGTGGACTAGCGGGAGGGGCCGGGGAGCTGTTTTTT.

The gene calls are TRBV27 and TRBJ2-7; 8 nucleotides agree with TRBD2. The CDR3 has 14 residues. Germline CDR1 reads MNHEY; CDR2 reads SMNVEV (reference sequence). J gave up 4 bases and V 6 bases, and 8 bases lay outside the gene matches. The CDR3 is CASRRAGDGYEQYF. DNA for the CDR3: TGTGCCAGCAGGCGAGCGGGAGACGGTTACGAGCAGTACTTC.

The V call is TRBV7-2, the J call TRBJ1-2; tentatively, D is TRBD1 (5 bases). Trimming cost V 3 bases and J 4 bases, with 9 bases left between them. CDR1 and CDR2 from the germline V gene are SGHTA and FQGNSA. CDR3 length: 13 amino acids. CDR3 sequence: CASSLGVSYGYTF. For the CDR3, the DNA is TGTGCCAGCAGCTTGGGGGTTTCCTATGGCTACACCTTC.

V is TRBV7-2 and J is TRBJ2-1, with 10 nucleotides matching TRBD2. The V gene end was trimmed by 6 bases and the J gene end by 7 bases; junction bases not matched to a gene: 6. This CDR3 is 14 amino acids long. CDR1 SGHTA and CDR2 FQGNSA come from the germline V gene. The CDR3 is CASSRDSGRNEQFF. CDR3 bases: TGTGCCAGCAGTCGCGATAGCGGGAGGAATGAGCAGTTCTTC.

The chain links TRBV5-5 to TRBJ2-5; no clear D. The CDR3 consists of 14 residues. V was pared by 4 bases and J by 2 bases, with 12 bases between. Germline V gene lookup returns CDR1 SGHKS and CDR2 YYEKEE (reference sequence). CDR3 residues: CASSLWALQETQYF. CDR3 bases: TGTGCCAGCAGCCTTTGGGCGTTACAAGAGACCCAGTACTTC.

V and J are TRBV5-1 and TRBJ1-1, with 7 positions matching TRBD1. CDR1 is SGHRS, CDR2 YFSETQ, per germline. V gave up 5 bases and J gave up 6 bases; unmatched junction bases: 4. The CDR3 sequence is 12 residues long. In DNA, the CDR3 is TGCGCCAGCAGTTCTGGGACAGCTGAAGCTTTCTTT. Protein sequence: CASSSGTAEAFF.

This clone was observed once. CDR3 nucleotides: TGTGCCAGCAGTCGGATGAACACTGAAGCTTTCTTT. It codes for CASSRMNTEAFF. This rearrangement joins TRBV28 to TRBJ1-1; the D is unclear. Germline CDR1 reads MDHEN; CDR2 reads SYDVKM. Trimming took off 5 bases at V and 0 bases at J, with 4 bases between the two ends. The CDR3 sequence is 12 residues long.

The V gene is TRBV6-1, the J gene TRBJ1-3; no firm D call. The length of the CDR3 is 14 residues. Looked up from germline, CDR1 is MNHNS and CDR2 is SASEGT. The V gene lost 8 bases and the J gene lost 0 bases, with 11 bases spanning the gap. The CDR3 DNA follows: TGTGCCAGCGGGAACTACGTCTCTGGAAACACCATATATTTT. Translation: CASGNYVSGNTIYF.

The chain employs TRBV4-2 and TRBJ2-1; D gene unclear. Trimming cost V 3 bases and J 0 bases, with 12 bases left between them. The V gene's germline CDR1 is LGHNA and CDR2 YNFKEQ. This CDR3 has 16 amino acids. CDR3: CASSHSPTSSYNEQFF. The CDR3 coding sequence is TGTGCCAGCAGCCATAGTCCTACGAGCTCCTACAATGAGCAGTTCTTC.

The rearrangement joins TRBV6-1 to TRBJ2-7; 11 nucleotides agree with TRBD1. The junction had 6 bases not matched to a gene; V was cut back by 9 bases and J by 2 bases. Per the germline V gene, CDR1 is MNHNS and CDR2 is SASEGT. CDR3 length: 14 residues. The DNA of the CDR3 is TGTGCCAGTCGTCGGACAGGGGGCCCCTACGAGCAGTACTTC. Translation: CASRRTGGPYEQYF.

This chain joins TRBV18 and TRBJ2-2, with a possible D match to TRBD1 (5 bases). V was cut by 4 bases and J by 4 bases, with 10 bases left in between. This CDR3 region has 14 residues. Germline assignment: CDR1 KGHSH and CDR2 LQKENI. CDR3: CASSLLGATGELFF. The CDR3 DNA follows: TGTGCCAGCTCACTTTTAGGGGCCACCGGGGAGCTGTTTTTT.

V and J are TRBV5-1 and TRBJ1-1, with a tentative D call TRBD1 (5 bases). The V end lost 0 bases, the J end lost 6 bases, and 9 bases lay between the germline ends. From germline, CDR1 is SGHRS and CDR2 YFSETQ. The CDR3 spans 13 residues. The CDR3 here is CASSLVKGSEAFF. The CDR3 bases are TGCGCCAGCAGCTTGGTGAAGGGGTCTGAAGCTTTCTTT.

The table lists this clone with a few counts. This rearrangement joins TRBV6-1 to TRBJ1-1; TRBD1 matches 9 bases. Germline lookup yields CDR1 MNHNS and CDR2 SASEGT. The trim removed 2 bases at V and 7 bases at J, leaving 8 bases unmatched. The CDR3 is 15 residues long. The CDR3 region has the DNA TGTGCCAGCAGTGAAATTCAGGACAGGGGAGGTGAAGCTTTCTTT. It specifies CASSEIQDRGGEAFF.

Only one count was recorded for this clone. The genes are TRBV6-5 and TRBJ2-7; 7 bases match TRBD2. The CDR3 extends over 14 amino acids. Unmatched junction bases numbered 3, after V lost 4 bases and J lost 0 bases. Germline V CDR1 and CDR2: MNHEY, SVGAGI. CDR3 bases: TGTGCCAGCAGTTGGACTAGGGGCTCCTACGAGCAGTACTTC. Its protein product is CASSWTRGSYEQYF.

The V gene is TRBV18, the J gene TRBJ2-2, with D possibly being TRBD2 (6 bases). This CDR3 spans 17 amino acids. CDR1 KGHSH and CDR2 LQKENI come from the germline V gene. V was shortened by 2 bases and J by 3 bases, with 16 bases between the two germline ends. The CDR3 spells CASSPAGTTGDTGELFF. The CDR3 DNA follows: TGTGCCAGCTCACCAGCGGGGACGACGGGCGACACCGGGGAGCTGTTTTTT. Based on the CDR3 plus reference TRBV18 and TRBJ2-2, the full variable domain is NAGVMQNPRHLVRRRGQEARLRCSPMKGHSHVYWYRQLPEEGLKFMVYLQKENIIDESGMPKERFSAEFPKEGPSILRIQQVVRGDSAAYFCASSPAGTTGDTGELFFGEGSRLTVL.

The CDR3 region has the DNA TGTGCCAGCAGACCCGGGAGGGGGCGTAGAACTGAAGCTTTCTTT. This translates into CASRPGRGRRTEAFF. The J gene is TRBJ1-1, the V gene TRBV28; TRBD1 matches at 7 bases. The CDR3 totals 15 residues. Germline CDR1 and CDR2: MDHEN and SYDVKM. With V trimmed by 6 bases and J by 5 bases, 12 bases remained unmatched.

This chain links TRBV28 with TRBJ2-3; 8 bases map to TRBD2. Germline V gives CDR1 MDHEN, CDR2 SYDVKM. The ends lost 8 bases at V and 0 bases at J; junction bases unmatched: 4. The CDR3 contains 14 residues. CDR3 sequence (DNA): TGTGCCAGCGGTACGGGAGGGAGCACAGATACGCAGTATTTT. Its translation is CASGTGGSTDTQYF. Full variable domain (rest looked up from reference TRBV28 and TRBJ2-3): DVKVTQSSRYLVKRTGEKVFLECVQDMDHENMFWYRQDPGLGLRLIYFSYDVKMKEKGDIPEGYSVSREKKERFSLILESASTNQTSMYLCASGTGGSTDTQYFGPGTRLTVL.

J is TRBJ2-1 and V is TRBV5-1, with TRBD2 matching 13 bases. CDR1 is SGHRS, CDR2 YFSETQ, per germline. This CDR3 has 15 residues. The junction had 2 bases not matched to a gene; V was cut back by 4 bases and J by 4 bases. Here the CDR3 DNA reads TGCGCCAGCAGCCGACTAGCGGGGGGTTACAATGAGCAGTTCTTC. Amino acid sequence: CASSRLAGGYNEQFF.

This rearrangement joins TRBV18 to TRBJ2-7; 7 bases match TRBD2. The CDR3 covers 14 residues. The germline gives CDR1 KGHSH, CDR2 LQKENI. J was trimmed by 2 bases and V by 4 bases; bases with no gene match: 5. In nucleotides, the CDR3 is TGTGCCAGCTCACTTGGTGGGACTACCTACGAGCAGTACTTC. Residues: CASSLGGTTYEQYF.

The J gene is TRBJ2-3, the V gene TRBV14; 9 nucleotides agree with TRBD1. The V gene's germline CDR1 is SGHDN and CDR2 FVKESK. Trimming cost V 4 bases and J 5 bases; bases outside gene matches: 16. The length of the CDR3 is 18 residues. The CDR3 protein is CASSLRTPGTGFGDTQYF. The CDR3 coding sequence is TGTGCCAGCAGCCTGCGCACCCCCGGGACAGGGTTTGGAGATACGCAGTATTTT.

The chain couples TRBV6-1 to TRBJ2-2, with D possibly matching TRBD2 (5 bases). The CDR3 loop spans 13 amino acids. Germline V CDR1 and CDR2: MNHNS, SASEGT. Trimming shortened V by 8 bases and J by 0 bases, and 7 bases separated the two germline ends. Here the CDR3 DNA reads TGTGCCAGCCGGGGTGCGAACACCGGGGAGCTGTTTTTT. Its translation is CASRGANTGELFF.

This chain uses TRBV6-1 with TRBJ2-2; possible D gene TRBD1, 5 bases. The CDR3 spans 15 residues. The V gene's germline CDR1 is MNHNS and CDR2 SASEGT. V lost 3 bases to trimming and J lost 5 bases, with 13 bases between them. This chain's CDR3 is CASSDRASWTGELFF. CDR3 in DNA: TGTGCCAGCAGTGACAGGGCTTCATGGACCGGGGAGCTGTTTTTT.

The CDR3 loop reads CASSAGTSKTGELFF. For the CDR3, the DNA is TGCGCCAGCAGCGCCGGGACTAGCAAAACCGGGGAGCTGTTTTTT. V and J are TRBV5-1 and TRBJ2-2; 9 bases align to TRBD2. This CDR3 comprises 15 residues. V gave up 4 bases and J gave up 5 bases; unmatched junction bases: 6. CDR1 SGHRS and CDR2 YFSETQ come from the germline V gene. The entire variable domain, with the rest obtained from reference TRBV5-1 and TRBJ2-2, is as follows: KAGVTQTPRYLIKTRGQQVTLSCSPISGHRSVSWYQQTPGQGLQFLFEYFSETQRNKGNFPGRFSGRQFSNSRSEMNVSTLELGDSALYLCASSAGTSKTGELFFGEGSRLTVL.

The rearrangement uses TRBV18 and TRBJ2-1, with 12 nucleotides matching TRBD2. The CDR3 spans 15 residues. Germline trimming cut 8 bases from V and 7 bases from J; bases unmatched to any gene: 9. CDR1 is KGHSH and CDR2 is LQKENI in the germline V gene. The CDR3 nucleotides read TGTGCCAGCGCGCCCGGGACTAGCGGGTCAAATGAGCAGTTCTTC. Translating it yields CASAPGTSGSNEQFF.

J is TRBJ2-7 and V is TRBV6-1, with D perhaps matching TRBD1 (6 bases). Per the germline V gene, CDR1 is MNHNS and CDR2 is SASEGT. CDR3 length equals 14 residues. V lost 4 bases and J lost 7, with 17 bases in between. The chain's CDR3 is CASSVGGYQGEQYF. The CDR3 region has the DNA TGTGCCAGCAGTGTTGGGGGATATCAGGGGGAGCAGTACTTC.